A single sample gave rise to the 19 T cell receptor beta chains below, sequenced in a study of vaccination and CD4 T cells after COVID-19. Treatment in this sample: roughly 11-day PBMC culture with coronavirus spike peptide pools or control peptides (ViraFEST assay). At the Johns Hopkins FTIC core, DNA taken from cultured CD4+ T cells was sequenced by way of the Oncomine TCR Beta short-read assay. TCRdb reprocessed the PCR reads with MiXCR, giving one entry per CDR3 protein. The sample shows about 19,000 distinct CDR3 sequences, around 45% of them seen only once. These receptors lack a known antigen. The sequenced sample was CD4+ T cells from blood, cultured in vitro. All receptors derive from a human donor who had recovered from COVID-19.

This clonotype was counted between two and nine times. The rearrangement links TRBV12-3 or TRBV12-4 to TRBJ1-2; D unresolved. V lost 3 bases to trimming and J lost 4 bases, with 18 bases between them. This CDR3 is 16 amino acids long. CDR3: CASSLSIAVKPYGYTF. The CDR3, as DNA: TGTGCCAGCAGTTTGAGTATTGCAGTGAAACCCTATGGCTACACCTTC.

This CDR3 is CASRSTRAGMNTEAFF. In DNA form, the CDR3 reads TGTGCCAGCAGGTCCACCCGGGCGGGCATGAACACTGAAGCTTTCTTT. The chain is built from TRBV12-3 or TRBV12-4 and TRBJ1-1; no clear D gene. There are 16 residues in the CDR3. V lost 6 bases to trimming and J lost 0 bases, with 17 bases between them.

This chain links TRBV20-1 with TRBJ2-1; D is unresolved. With 0 bases removed from V and 2 bases from J, the gap between germline ends came to 8 bases. The CDR3 is 14 amino acids. Per germline, CDR1 DFQATT and CDR2 SNEGSKA (reference sequence). The CDR3 sequence: CSARDSRTYNEQFF. The CDR3 DNA sequence: TGCAGTGCTAGAGATTCTAGGACCTACAATGAGCAGTTCTTC.

V usage is TRBV7-3 and J usage is TRBJ2-3; possibly TRBD1 for D (5 bases). Germline V lookup: CDR1 SGHTA, CDR2 FQGTGA. Trimming took off 2 bases at V and 2 bases at J, with 8 bases between the two ends. The CDR3 sequence is 14 residues long. The CDR3 here is CASSLGHLTDTQYF. The CDR3 DNA reads TGTGCCAGCAGCTTAGGACACCTCACAGATACGCAGTATTTT.

This clonotype was seen a few times. This chain joins TRBV27 and TRBJ1-2; D ambiguous. CDR1 is MNHEY and CDR2 is SMNVEV in the germline V gene (reference sequence). This CDR3 spans 15 amino acids. V was trimmed by 5 bases and J by 4 bases, leaving 17 bases between them. In nucleotides, the CDR3 is TGTGCCAGCAGTCCGGTCCGGGTTAGCGCCTATGGCTACACCTTC. Amino acid sequence: CASSPVRVSAYGYTF.

The V and J genes are TRBV20-1 and TRBJ2-7; 12 bases match TRBD1. After removal of 5 bases from V and 4 bases from J, the junction contained 9 bases not matched to a gene. The CDR3 consists of 15 residues. Germline CDR1 reads DFQATT; CDR2 reads SNEGSKA (reference sequence). Here the CDR3 DNA reads TGCAGTGCTCTAACGGGGACAGGGGGCATGTACGAGCAGTACTTC. Translation: CSALTGTGGMYEQYF.

J is TRBJ2-1 and V is TRBV28, with TRBD2 matching 9 bases. This CDR3 spans 14 amino acids. Unmatched junction bases numbered 5, after V lost 7 bases and J lost 4 bases. Germline CDR1 is MDHEN and CDR2 is SYDVKM. The CDR3 bases are TGTGCCAGCATTAGCGGGGGTCGTTACAATGAGCAGTTCTTC. This translates into CASISGGRYNEQFF.

The genes are TRBV10-3 and TRBJ2-7; the D call may be TRBD1 or TRBD2 (6 bases each). Germline V CDR1 and CDR2: ENHRY, SYGVKD. The CDR3 length is 14 residues. Between the trimmed V and J ends, which lost 6 bases and 2 bases, there was a span of 14 bases. The CDR3 bases are TGTGCCATCAGACGGGACTCAGGGGCCTACGAGCAGTACTTC. This translates into CAIRRDSGAYEQYF.

V is TRBV6-1 and J is TRBJ2-1; D is possibly TRBD1 or TRBD2 (5 bases each). This CDR3 is built from 12 residues. Germline V CDR1 and CDR2: MNHNS, SASEGT. V gave up 5 bases and J gave up 8 bases, with 10 bases separating them. CDR3 DNA sequence: TGTGCCAGCAGTACAAGAGGGGATGAGCAGTTCTTC. Protein: CASSTRGDEQFF.

This clonotype occurred once. The chain has TRBV5-1 and TRBJ2-7, with D tentatively TRBD2 (6 bases). With 4 bases removed from V and 3 bases from J, the gap between germline ends came to 17 bases. The CDR3 has 15 residues. Germline V gives CDR1 SGHRS, CDR2 YFSETQ. In nucleotides, the CDR3 is TGCGCCAGCAGCCCGGGCGGGACTTCCTTCTACGAGCAGTACTTC. Encoded protein: CASSPGGTSFYEQYF.

This clonotype was seen only a few times. V usage is TRBV11-2 and J usage is TRBJ2-7; D tentatively fits TRBD1 or TRBD2 (6 bases each). Germline V gene lookup returns CDR1 SGHAT and CDR2 FQNNGV. This CDR3 region has 15 residues. V was pared by 4 bases and J by 4 bases, with 17 bases between. Here the CDR3 DNA reads TGTGCCAGCAGCTCCCTCAAGGGGGGTAAATACGAGCAGTACTTC. This codes for CASSSLKGGKYEQYF.

This rearrangement joins TRBV7-2 to TRBJ2-1; 7 bases are a match to TRBD2. The V and J ends lost 3 bases and 0 bases, in that order; junction bases with no gene match: 5. Germline V gives CDR1 SGHTA, CDR2 FQGNSA. The CDR3 covers 16 residues. The CDR3 spells CASSFIGGSSYNEQFF. The CDR3 DNA sequence: TGTGCCAGCAGCTTTATCGGGGGGAGCTCCTACAATGAGCAGTTCTTC.

This clonotype was found a few times. The genes are TRBV5-1 and TRBJ2-5; TRBD2 matches 7 bases. Germline assignment: CDR1 SGHRS and CDR2 YFSETQ. This CDR3 contains 13 residues. V lost 4 bases, J lost 5 bases, and 5 bases stayed unmatched. CDR3 amino acids: CASSREGRETQYF. In DNA, the CDR3 is TGCGCCAGCAGCAGGGAGGGGCGGGAGACCCAGTACTTC.

This clonotype was seen more than once but under ten times. The chain recombines TRBV15 with TRBJ1-1; D not certain. CDR1 and CDR2 (germline): LNHNV, YYDKDF (reference sequence). CDR3 size: 14 residues. V was pared by 5 bases and J by 5 bases, with 15 bases between. CDR3 in DNA: TGTGCCACCAGCGACAAGGAAGGGAGGACTGAAGCTTTCTTT. This translates into CATSDKEGRTEAFF.

The chain joins TRBV11-2 to TRBJ2-7; the D is unclear. CDR1 is SGHAT and CDR2 is FQNNGV in the germline V gene. The CDR3 has 13 amino acids. V was cut by 5 bases and J by 4 bases, with 12 bases left in between. The CDR3 spells CASSLSPQYEQYF. CDR3 sequence (DNA): TGTGCCAGCAGCCTCAGCCCCCAGTACGAGCAGTACTTC.

The DNA of the CDR3 is TGTGCCAGCAGTTTAAGGGTTTTGGAGACCCAGTACTTC. Translated, it gives CASSLRVLETQYF. The genes are TRBV7-6 and TRBJ2-5; D gene ambiguous. V lost 6 bases, J lost 5 bases, and 13 bases lay in between. The CDR3 spans 13 residues. Germline V gene sequence: CDR1 SGHVS, CDR2 FNYEAQ.

This clonotype appeared a single time. The chain combines TRBV9 with TRBJ1-1, with D hard to call. CDR1 and CDR2 (germline): SGDLS, YYNGEE. This CDR3 spans 13 amino acids. V was clipped by 0 bases and J by 3 bases, with 6 bases between them. This CDR3 reads CASSVERYTEAFF. The CDR3, as DNA: TGTGCCAGCAGCGTAGAACGCTACACTGAAGCTTTCTTT.

This clonotype has more than one count but fewer than ten. The chain combines TRBV20-1 with TRBJ2-2; 7 bases match TRBD1. The CDR3 has 16 residues. With V trimmed by 0 bases and J by 4 bases, 8 bases remained unmatched. Germline lookup yields CDR1 DFQATT and CDR2 SNEGSKA (reference sequence). The CDR3 sequence: CSARDRRQGGTGELFF. The CDR3 nucleotides are TGCAGTGCTAGAGATCGCAGACAGGGTGGCACCGGGGAGCTGTTTTTT.

The chain combines TRBV19 with TRBJ1-5, with TRBD1 matching 7 bases. The CDR3 runs to 17 residues. Trimming cost V 4 bases and J 7 bases; bases outside gene matches: 16. The germline V gene encodes CDR1 LNHDA and CDR2 SQIVND (reference sequence). The CDR3 region has the DNA TGTGCCAGTAGTAAGGTCGGGATAGGGGGCTTAAGGCAGCCCCAGCATTTT. It is translated as CASSKVGIGGLRQPQHF. Complete variable domain (other parts from reference TRBV19 and TRBJ1-5): DGGITQSPKYLFRKEGQNVTLSCEQNLNHDAMYWYRQDPGQGLRLIYYSQIVNDFQKGDIAEGYSVSREKKESFPLTVTSAQKNPTAFYLCASSKVGIGGLRQPQHFGDGTRLSIL.